What follows are 19 T cell receptor beta chains derived from one specimen sequenced in a study of cytomegalovirus exposure and HLA in healthy donors. PCR was performed using 60 Vbeta and 13 Jbeta primers. Assay: immunoSEQ multiplex PCR; the TCRdb copy retains only in-frame clones and omits some. This sample has 97,000 or so clones; approximately 9% occur once, and the top ten carry about 4.7%. The sample was PBMCs. All receptors come from a man aged 50 or older in good health and CMV-seropositive.

J is TRBJ2-5 and V is TRBV11-2; 7 bases are a match to TRBD1. V gave up 4 bases and J gave up 0 bases; unmatched junction bases: 11. The CDR3 is 17 amino acids. Germline loops: CDR1 SGHAT, CDR2 FQNNGV. This chain's CDR3 is CASSSRGSALYQETQYF. CDR3 in DNA: TGTGCCAGCAGCTCCAGGGGGTCGGCGTTGTACCAAGAGACCCAGTACTTC.

The rearrangement links TRBV27 to TRBJ1-2; TRBD1 agrees at 9 bases. The junction had 4 bases not matched to a gene; V was cut back by 4 bases and J by 4 bases. This CDR3 contains 14 residues. Germline V gene data show CDR1 as MNHEY and CDR2 as SMNVEV (reference sequence). CDR3: CASSWDRVGYGYTF. As DNA, the CDR3 is TGTGCCAGCAGTTGGGACAGGGTGGGCTATGGCTACACCTTC.

CDR3 nucleotides: TGTGCCATCAGTGATTCTACAGGGGGAAGCCAAGAGACCCAGTACTTC. Residues: CAISDSTGGSQETQYF. V usage is TRBV10-3 and J usage is TRBJ2-5; 8 bases align to TRBD1. Trimming took 3 bases from V and 1 from J; bases not matched to a gene: 7. This CDR3 comprises 16 residues. Germline V gene data show CDR1 as ENHRY and CDR2 as SYGVKD.

This clone was seen more than once but under ten times. The chain joins TRBV30 to TRBJ2-7, with a weak D call TRBD2 (6 bases). Germline CDR1 and CDR2: GTSNPN and SVGIG (reference sequence). V lost 2 bases, J lost 7 bases, and 15 bases lay in between. The CDR3 extends over 13 amino acids. CDR3 amino acids: CAWSSTGVGEQYF. The CDR3 nucleotides read TGTGCCTGGAGTTCGACGGGAGTAGGGGAGCAGTACTTC. Filled out from reference TRBV30 and TRBJ2-7, the complete variable domain reads SQTIHQWPATLVQPVGSPLSLECTVEGTSNPNLYWYRQAAGRGLQLLFYSVGIGQISSEVPQNLSASRPQDRQFILSSKKLLLSDSGFYLCAWSSTGVGEQYFGPGTRLTVT.

This clone was recorded a few times. This chain uses TRBV4-1 with TRBJ2-3; perhaps TRBD2 as D (6 bases). Trimming pared 3 bases from V and 4 bases from J, leaving 17 bases between. The CDR3 runs 16 residues. Germline V CDR1 and CDR2: MGHRA, YSYEKL. CDR3 in amino acids: CASSHGLIVISDTQYF. The CDR3, as DNA: TGCGCCAGCAGCCATGGACTAATCGTGATCTCAGATACGCAGTATTTT.

This clone was seen a few times. This chain joins TRBV19 and TRBJ1-5; D unresolved. The CDR3 covers 13 residues. Deletions cut 5 bases from V and 0 bases from J, with 5 bases between. Germline lookup yields CDR1 LNHDA and CDR2 SQIVND (reference sequence). The CDR3 loop is CASSELSNQPQHF. DNA for the CDR3: TGTGCCAGTAGTGAACTTAGCAATCAGCCCCAGCATTTT. Supplemented by reference TRBV19 and TRBJ1-5, the full variable domain reads DGGITQSPKYLFRKEGQNVTLSCEQNLNHDAMYWYRQDPGQGLRLIYYSQIVNDFQKGDIAEGYSVSREKKESFPLTVTSAQKNPTAFYLCASSELSNQPQHFGDGTRLSIL.

The chain couples TRBV18 to TRBJ2-1, with 12 nucleotides matching TRBD2. The J segment lost 4 bases and the V segment lost 2 bases, leaving 6 bases of the junction unmatched. In germline, CDR1 is KGHSH, CDR2 LQKENI. CDR3 length: 17 amino acids. CDR3 sequence: CASSPIMTSGGYNEQFF. The CDR3 nucleotides read TGTGCCAGCTCACCAATTATGACTAGCGGGGGATACAATGAGCAGTTCTTC.

The gene calls are TRBV30 and TRBJ1-4; D call uncertain. The CDR3 consists of 16 residues. Germline CDR1 and CDR2: GTSNPN and SVGIG (reference sequence). V lost 6 bases, J lost 5 bases, and 22 bases lay in between. CDR3 amino acids: CACGLVTRDLNEKLFF. The CDR3 DNA is TGTGCCTGCGGCCTGGTTACGAGGGATCTGAATGAAAAACTGTTTTTT.

The genes are TRBV6-6 and TRBJ1-5; perhaps TRBD1 as D (5 bases). Trimming removed 7 bases at V and 6 bases at J, with 16 bases between. The CDR3 totals 14 residues. The germline V gene encodes CDR1 MNHNY and CDR2 SVGAGI (reference sequence). The CDR3 nucleotides read TGTGCCAGCACCCTGGGGCAGTATATTCAGCCCCAGCATTTT. Its translation is CASTLGQYIQPQHF.

V gene TRBV7-9 combines with J gene TRBJ1-3, with TRBD1 matching over 8 bases. Germline loops: CDR1 SEHNR, CDR2 FQNEAQ (reference sequence). The V and J ends lost 4 bases and 4 bases, in that order; junction bases with no gene match: 9. The CDR3 has 16 amino acids. In DNA, the CDR3 is TGTGCCAGCAGCTGGGGACAGGCCGTAAAAGGAAACACCATATATTTT. As protein: CASSWGQAVKGNTIYF.

This clone was picked up a small number of times. J is TRBJ2-7 and V is TRBV10-3; weak D call: TRBD2 (5 bases). CDR1 is ENHRY, CDR2 SYGVKD, per germline. The CDR3 consists of 13 residues. Trimming shortened V by 0 bases and J by 7 bases, and 10 bases separated the two germline ends. DNA for the CDR3: TGTGCCATCAGTGAGTCGATGAGGGAAGAGCAGTACTTC. Its translation: CAISESMREEQYF.

This clone appeared a single time. V and J are TRBV6-5 and TRBJ2-5, with TRBD2 as a possible D gene (6 bases). The J call may be incorrect, as the DNA end agrees better with TRBJ2-7. The CDR3 totals 14 residues. Germline values: CDR1 MNHEY, CDR2 SVGAGI. The CDR3 sequence: CASKGRGSSYEQYF. The CDR3 DNA is TGTGCCAGCAAGGGGCGGGGTAGCTCCTACGAGCAGTACTTC.

The chain links TRBV27 to TRBJ1-5; 10 bases are shared with TRBD1. The CDR3 contains 14 residues. The germline V gene has CDR1 MNHEY and CDR2 SMNVEV (reference sequence). With 8 bases clipped from V and 11 bases from J, the junction kept 12 bases outside the gene matches. CDR3 bases: TGTGCCAGCTCCGGGACAGGGGCCCTTGGATCCCAGCATTTT. This sequence encodes CASSGTGALGSQHF.

CDR3 DNA sequence: TGTGCCAGCAGTTTAGCCAGGGGCCCTATGAACACTGAAGCTTTCTTT. Encoded protein: CASSLARGPMNTEAFF. The chain uses TRBV27 and TRBJ1-1; D possibly corresponds to TRBD1 (6 bases). Trimming removed 2 bases at V and 0 bases at J, with 13 bases between. CDR1 is MNHEY, CDR2 SMNVEV, per germline (reference sequence). The CDR3 length is 16 residues.

This clone was counted ten times or more. The V gene is TRBV29-1, the J gene TRBJ2-3; D gene uncertain. V lost 2 bases, J lost 0 bases, and 6 bases lay in between. There are 13 residues in the CDR3. Germline values: CDR1 SQVTM, CDR2 ANQGSEA. CDR3 sequence reads: CSVEPVSTDTQYF. For the CDR3, the DNA is TGCAGCGTTGAACCGGTCAGCACAGATACGCAGTATTTT.

The rearrangement joins TRBV5-8 to TRBJ2-1; D is ambiguous. The CDR3 has 10 amino acids. Trimming pared 4 bases from V and 16 bases from J, leaving 12 bases between. Germline V gives CDR1 SGHTS, CDR2 YDEGEE. CDR3: CASSVNHIFF. CDR3 bases: TGTGCCAGCAGCGTGAACCACATCTTCTTC.

This sequence joins TRBV14 and TRBJ1-4, with a weak D call TRBD1 (5 bases). V shed 2 bases and J shed 8 bases, with 15 bases lying between them. Germline V gene data show CDR1 as SGHDN and CDR2 as FVKESK. The CDR3 consists of 15 residues. The CDR3 region has the DNA TGTGCCAGCAGCCAAAGACGGGGGACCGGAGAAAAACTGTTTTTT. Translation: CASSQRRGTGEKLFF.

This clone was observed a handful of times. The CDR3 here is CASSLAGQGAYEQYF. The CDR3 nucleotides read TGTGCCAGCAGCTTAGCCGGACAGGGGGCCTACGAGCAGTACTTC. This sequence joins TRBV7-8 and TRBJ2-7; 10 nucleotides line up with TRBD1. Per germline, CDR1 SGHVS and CDR2 FQNEAQ. V was clipped by 0 bases and J by 2 bases; unmatched bases: 1. The CDR3 contains 15 residues.

In this sample, this clone turned up a few times. The J gene is TRBJ1-3, the V gene TRBV15; 7 bases agree with TRBD1. The germline V gene has CDR1 LNHNV and CDR2 YYDKDF (reference sequence). V shed 7 bases and J 2 bases; nucleotides not matched to a gene: 5. CDR3 length equals 14 residues. This chain's CDR3 is CATTAGTAGNTIYF. Written as DNA, the CDR3 is TGTGCCACCACGGCGGGGACAGCTGGAAACACCATATATTTT. The full variable domain, completed using reference TRBV15 and TRBJ1-3, is DAMVIQNPRYQVTQFGKPVTLSCSQTLNHNVMYWYQQKSSQAPKLLFHYYDKDFNNEADTPDNFQSRRPNTSFCFLDIRSPGLGDTAMYLCATTAGTAGNTIYFGEGSWLTVV.